This paragraph reports one T cell receptor (beta chain). Its antigen is as yet unknown. An end of the junction does not agree with germline; a read error may underlie this. CDR1 and CDR2 (germline): SGHNT, YYREEE (reference sequence). CDR3 size: 13 residues. This sample was taken from a study of shared clonotypes between healthy human individuals. Input per replicate PCR of unsorted PBMC was 250 to 300 ng DNA, corresponding to tens of thousands of T cell genomes. The method was immunoSEQ multiplex PCR; TCRdb's version includes in-frame clones alone and lacks a portion of them. Of approximately 500,000 clones in the sample, 78% are singletons; the top ten hold approximately 12%. Whole-study results and caveats: Sampling used blood alone; tissue repertoires probably differ. Sequencing depth was predicted to influence how clonotypes are shared among donors.

All the donors were Caucasian adults who lived in Nashville, Tennessee. The chain joins TRBV5-4 to TRBJ2-1; 9 positions agree with TRBD2. The TCR comes from a woman aged 35 to 49 in good health. Some clones in this sample may be carry-over from other donors' samples. Sequencing was done on a sample of PBMCs. In nucleotides, the CDR3 is TGTGCCAGCAGACCGCAGGACCCTAGCGGGACCCTCTTC. It specifies CASRPQDPSGTLF.